Below are 28 T cell receptor beta chains sequenced from a single sample in a study of control samples from healthy donors and cancer patients. Using immunoSEQ multiplex PCR, the repertoire was profiled, and TCRdb retains in-frame clones only, with some absent. This table has 45,000 to 55,000 clones, over 85% appearing once. Sequencing used PBMCs. Receptor source: a woman aged 45-65 years with head and neck cancer.

This chain uses TRBV28 with TRBJ1-1, with unresolved D. Germline assignment: CDR1 MDHEN and CDR2 SYDVKM. Trimming pared 5 bases from V and 0 bases from J, leaving 13 bases between. The CDR3 is made up of 15 amino acids. DNA of the CDR3: TGTGCCAGCAGTCCCACACGGACCATGAACACTGAAGCTTTCTTT. Its translation: CASSPTRTMNTEAFF. Drawing the rest from reference TRBV28 and TRBJ1-1, the complete variable domain is DVKVTQSSRYLVKRTGEKVFLECVQDMDHENMFWYRQDPGLGLRLIYFSYDVKMKEKGDIPEGYSVSREKKERFSLILESASTNQTSMYLCASSPTRTMNTEAFFGQGTRLTVV.

This rearrangement joins TRBV7-3 to TRBJ2-1; TRBD2 aligns across 8 bases. V lost 1 base, J lost 5 bases, and 4 bases stayed unmatched. The germline gives CDR1 SGHTA, CDR2 FQGTGA. The length of the CDR3 is 15 residues. Here the CDR3 DNA reads TGTGCCAGCAGCTTAAGGCCGGGAGGGGACAATGAGCAGTTCTTC. It is translated as CASSLRPGGDNEQFF.

The chain uses TRBV30 and TRBJ1-5, with D uncertain. The germline V gene encodes CDR1 GTSNPN and CDR2 SVGIG (reference sequence). The CDR3 is 12 residues long. Trimming shortened V by 2 bases and J by 6 bases, and 8 bases separated the two germline ends. The CDR3 region is CAWSPGGQPQHF. The CDR3 DNA follows: TGTGCCTGGAGTCCCGGCGGTCAGCCCCAGCATTTT.

The rearrangement links TRBV18 to TRBJ2-1; TRBD1 matches at 8 bases. The CDR3 totals 13 residues. Germline V lookup: CDR1 KGHSH, CDR2 LQKENI. With V trimmed by 5 bases and J by 8 bases, 5 bases remained unmatched. CDR3 DNA: TGTGCCAGCTCAGTATCGACAGGGGATGAGCAGTTCTTC. Its translation is CASSVSTGDEQFF.

The gene calls are TRBV28 and TRBJ2-2; 9 nucleotides agree with TRBD2. Germline CDR1 is MDHEN and CDR2 is SYDVKM. The V and J ends lost 5 bases and 6 bases, in that order; junction bases with no gene match: 7. The CDR3 runs 15 residues. CDR3 sequence reads: CASSRAGGIAGELFF. The CDR3 DNA follows: TGTGCCAGCAGTCGAGCGGGAGGTATCGCCGGGGAGCTGTTTTTT.

The chain links TRBV6-1 to TRBJ2-2; the D gene could be TRBD1 or TRBD2 (6 bases each). CDR3 length: 16 residues. Germline lookup yields CDR1 MNHNS and CDR2 SASEGT. With 6 bases removed from V and 10 bases from J, the gap between germline ends came to 24 bases. CDR3 in amino acids: CASSERGTYPLKELFF. CDR3 coding DNA: TGTGCCAGCAGCGAACGGGGGACATACCCCCTTAAGGAGCTGTTTTTT.

This clone was seen just once. The rearrangement uses TRBV28 and TRBJ2-3, with TRBD2 matching 12 bases. The CDR3 extends over 16 amino acids. Per the germline V gene, CDR1 is MDHEN and CDR2 is SYDVKM. V lost 5 bases and J lost 1; bases outside the gene matches: 4. The chain's CDR3 is CASSVRTSGGTDTQYF. The CDR3 DNA follows: TGTGCCAGCAGTGTCCGGACTAGCGGGGGCACAGATACGCAGTATTTT.

The rearrangement uses TRBV7-9 and TRBJ1-2, with a weak D call TRBD1 (6 bases). V lost 3 bases, J lost 8 bases, and 10 bases lay in between. This CDR3 is 12 amino acids long. CDR1 and CDR2 (germline): SEHNR, FQNEAQ (reference sequence). CDR3 amino acids: CASSLEGGGYTF. Written as DNA, the CDR3 is TGTGCCAGCAGCTTGGAGGGGGGAGGCTACACCTTC.

The table lists this clone with a few counts. This rearrangement joins TRBV7-2 to TRBJ2-2; TRBD2 agrees at 10 bases. The V gene's germline CDR1 is SGHTA and CDR2 FQGNSA. With 6 bases clipped from V and 1 base from J, the junction kept 5 bases outside the gene matches. The CDR3 totals 16 residues. The CDR3 region has the DNA TGTGCCAGCAGTCCGCGGACTAGCGGGAACACCGGGGAGCTGTTTTTT. Translating it yields CASSPRTSGNTGELFF.

V usage is TRBV5-1 and J usage is TRBJ2-1, with TRBD1 matching over 7 bases. V lost 4 bases to trimming and J lost 6 bases; unmatched junction nucleotides: 7. The CDR3 contains 14 residues. Germline loops: CDR1 SGHRS, CDR2 YFSETQ. CDR3 loop: CASSPRDRPNEQFF. CDR3 nucleotides: TGCGCCAGCAGCCCCCGGGACAGACCCAATGAGCAGTTCTTC.

The chain recombines TRBV24-1 with TRBJ2-3; 7 nucleotides agree with TRBD2. This CDR3 region has 16 residues. Trimming removed 0 bases from V and 5 bases from J; junction bases left unmatched: 7. Per germline, CDR1 KGHDR and CDR2 SFDVKD. The CDR3 here is CATSDLLAVAGDTQYF. CDR3 sequence (DNA): TGTGCCACCAGTGATTTGCTAGCGGTAGCGGGAGATACGCAGTATTTT.

Note on this clone: One end of the junction fails to match germline, which may point to a read error. The J gene is TRBJ2-7, the V gene TRBV2; unclear D gene. The germline CDR1 and CDR2 sequences are SNHLY and FYNNEI. This CDR3 is 12 amino acids long. CDR3 amino acids: CASSEQRYEQYF. DNA for the CDR3: TGTGCCAGCAGTGAACAACGGTACGAGCAATACTTC.

A remark on this clone: The sample has other DNA sequences that encode this CDR3 too. V usage is TRBV12-3 or TRBV12-4 and J usage is TRBJ1-1; unclear D gene. The CDR3 contains 13 residues. Trimming removed 1 base at V and 1 base at J, with 4 bases between. The CDR3 DNA reads as TGTGCCAGCAGTTTAGGAAGGAACACTGAAGCTTTCTTT. It codes for CASSLGRNTEAFF.

The chain combines TRBV7-9 with TRBJ1-1; 10 positions agree with TRBD1. The V gene end was trimmed by 5 bases and the J gene end by 4 bases; junction bases not matched to a gene: 7. Germline-derived CDR1 and CDR2 are SEHNR and FQNEAQ (reference sequence). This CDR3 region has 15 residues. CDR3 region: CASSADRGPGTEAFF. CDR3 in DNA: TGTGCCAGCAGCGCAGACAGGGGGCCGGGCACTGAAGCTTTCTTT.

About this clone itself: The junction differs from germline at one of its ends, possibly a read error. V is TRBV5-1 and J is TRBJ1-6; 8 bases are shared with TRBD1. This CDR3 has 14 amino acids. Germline V lookup: CDR1 SGHRS, CDR2 YFSETQ. The CDR3 bases are TGCGCCAGCCGCTTGGGACAGGCTCATTCACCCCTCCACTTT. Its protein is CASRLGQAHSPLHF. The full variable domain, with the rest looked up from reference TRBV5-1 and TRBJ1-6, is KAGVTQTPRYLIKTRGQQVTLSCSPISGHRSVSWYQQTPGQGLQFLFEYFSETQRNKGNFPGRFSGRQFSNSRSEMNVSTLELGDSALYLCASRLGQAHSPLHFGNGTRLTVT.

The genes are TRBV28 and TRBJ2-1; TRBD2 agrees at 8 bases. CDR3 length: 13 residues. The germline V gene has CDR1 MDHEN and CDR2 SYDVKM. V shed 6 bases and J 6 bases; nucleotides not matched to a gene: 4. CDR3 sequence (DNA): TGTGCCAGCAGGGAAGGACTAGCCAATGAGCAGTTCTTC. Its translation is CASREGLANEQFF.

The genes are TRBV29-1 and TRBJ2-3, with D possibly TRBD2 on 5 matching bases. This CDR3 is built from 15 residues. The V end was cut by 8 bases, the J end by 0 bases, with 18 bases between. The germline gives CDR1 SQVTM, CDR2 ANQGSEA. This CDR3 is CSTRPGMTSTDTQYF. Written as DNA, the CDR3 is TGCAGCACACGGCCGGGGATGACTAGCACAGATACGCAGTATTTT.

As concerns this clone: Without the conserved terminal phenylalanine or tryptophan, this CDR3 likely stems from a read error. This chain uses TRBV30 with TRBJ1-2, with TRBD1 matching 8 bases. Germline V gene data show CDR1 as GTSNPN and CDR2 as SVGIG (reference sequence). V shed 4 bases and J 4 bases; nucleotides not matched to a gene: 5. The CDR3 is made up of 13 amino acids. This CDR3 reads CAWMDRVAYGYTL. The CDR3 bases are TGTGCCTGGATGGACAGGGTGGCCTATGGCTACACCCTC.

The chain carries TRBV28 and TRBJ2-1, with a tentative D call TRBD1 (5 bases). This CDR3 contains 11 residues. V lost 3 bases and J 10 bases, leaving 7 bases between the germline ends. Per germline, CDR1 MDHEN and CDR2 SYDVKM. Here the CDR3 DNA reads TGTGCCAGCAGTTTGGGGCAAGAGCAGTTCTTC. This translates into CASSLGQEQFF.

The V and J genes are TRBV21-1 and TRBJ1-5. TRBV21-1 is an annotated pseudogene. CDR3 length equals 13 residues. The CDR3 here is CASTMYSNQPQHF. The DNA for the CDR3 is TGTGCCAGCACCATGTATAGCAATCAGCCCCAGCATTTT.

The genes are TRBV5-8 and TRBJ1-2; a weak D match, TRBD1 (5 bases). Trimming removed 0 bases at V and 1 base at J, with 16 bases between. Germline V gene sequence: CDR1 SGHTS, CDR2 YDEGEE. This CDR3 region has 17 residues. For the CDR3, the DNA is TGTGCCAGCAGCTTGGTCCCCGGGAGGGGAAGTAACTATGGCTACACCTTC. Encoded protein: CASSLVPGRGSNYGYTF. Drawing the rest from reference TRBV5-8 and TRBJ1-2, the complete variable domain is EAGVTQSPTHLIKTRGQQATLRCSPISGHTSVYWYQQALGLGLQFLLWYDEGEERNRGNFPPRFSGRQFPNYSSELNVNALELEDSALYLCASSLVPGRGSNYGYTFGSGTRLTVV.

The rearrangement links TRBV5-8 to TRBJ1-4; TRBD1 might be the D (6 bases). Germline V gene data show CDR1 as SGHTS and CDR2 as YDEGEE. The V and J ends lost 8 bases and 7 bases respectively, with 15 bases between them. The CDR3 is 13 amino acids. The CDR3: CARPQGTGEKLFF. CDR3 DNA sequence: TGTGCCAGGCCCCAGGGGACCGGTGAAAAACTGTTTTTT.

The rearrangement joins TRBV2 to TRBJ1-1, with TRBD1 matching over 9 bases. This CDR3 has 15 amino acids. CDR1 is SNHLY and CDR2 is FYNNEI in the germline V gene. Unmatched junction bases numbered 9, after V lost 8 bases and J lost 2 bases. The CDR3 protein is CASCAGQGINTEAFF. In nucleotides, the CDR3 is TGTGCCAGCTGTGCGGGACAGGGTATTAACACTGAAGCTTTCTTT.

The chain has TRBV5-6 and TRBJ2-7; either TRBD1 or TRBD2 may supply D (5 bases each). The CDR3 is 14 residues long. The V and J ends lost 4 bases and 3 bases respectively, with 14 bases between them. From germline, CDR1 is SGHDT and CDR2 YYEEEE. The CDR3 sequence is CASSRMPGSYEQYF. The CDR3 DNA reads TGTGCCAGCAGCAGGATGCCAGGGAGCTACGAGCAGTACTTC.

The chain links TRBV4-3 to TRBJ2-5, with D perhaps TRBD1 or TRBD2 (5 bases each). This CDR3 is built from 14 residues. Germline CDR1 is LGHNA and CDR2 is YSLEER. The V end was cut by 1 base, the J end by 4 bases, with 10 bases between. The CDR3 DNA reads as TGCGCCAGCAGCCAAGGCCTAGGGACAGAGACCCAGTACTTC. It is translated as CASSQGLGTETQYF.

Here the CDR3 DNA reads TGTGCCAGCAGGACAGAGAATAGCAATCAGCCCCAGCATTTT. It yields the protein CASRTENSNQPQHF. J is TRBJ1-5 and V is TRBV6-6; possible D gene TRBD1, 5 bases. Trimming left V 6 bases short and J 0 bases short, with 9 bases between. Germline loops: CDR1 MNHNY, CDR2 SVGAGI (reference sequence). The CDR3 extends over 14 amino acids.

This clone has just one count. This chain joins TRBV2 and TRBJ2-7; possibly TRBD2 for D (5 bases). The CDR3 has 13 residues. Trimming removed 3 bases at V and 2 bases at J, with 8 bases between. Per germline, CDR1 SNHLY and CDR2 FYNNEI. Written as DNA, the CDR3 is TGTGCCAGCAGTGATGGAGGTACCTACGAGCAGTACTTC. This codes for CASSDGGTYEQYF.

This chain connects TRBV6-5 to TRBJ2-7; no reliable D call. The length of the CDR3 is 15 residues. Trimming took off 6 bases at V and 2 bases at J, with 17 bases between the two ends. In germline, CDR1 is MNHEY, CDR2 SVGAGI. The CDR3 DNA sequence: TGTGCCAGCAGAGTTACCCTCGGGCTGACCTACGAGCAGTACTTC. Residues: CASRVTLGLTYEQYF.